The TCR beta chain under discussion was sequenced for a study of T cells in localized non-small cell lung cancer. Assay: immunoSEQ multiplex PCR; the TCRdb copy retains only in-frame clones and omits some. The table records about 45,000 clones, around 86% of them present only once. Study outcomes and limitations: Longer overall survival associated with higher blood T cell density; shorter survival with higher adjacent-lung clonality. Maximal T cell clonality occurred in uninvolved adjacent lung, with tumor ranking below it.

Turning to this clone: Its antigen is as yet unknown.

This clonotype was obtained from a man between 40 and 69 years old with stage III lung adenocarcinoma. This specimen was peripheral blood mononuclear cells, taken before any cancer treatment.

The CDR3 DNA reads as TGTGCCAGCAGTGAAGGGGGTAAGGGAAGAGATGGCTACACCTTC. It is translated as CASSEGGKGRDGYTF. This chain uses TRBV2 with TRBJ1-2; D not resolved. The CDR3 has 15 amino acids. From germline, CDR1 is SNHLY and CDR2 FYNNEI. V lost 1 base and J 6 bases, leaving 15 bases between the germline ends.